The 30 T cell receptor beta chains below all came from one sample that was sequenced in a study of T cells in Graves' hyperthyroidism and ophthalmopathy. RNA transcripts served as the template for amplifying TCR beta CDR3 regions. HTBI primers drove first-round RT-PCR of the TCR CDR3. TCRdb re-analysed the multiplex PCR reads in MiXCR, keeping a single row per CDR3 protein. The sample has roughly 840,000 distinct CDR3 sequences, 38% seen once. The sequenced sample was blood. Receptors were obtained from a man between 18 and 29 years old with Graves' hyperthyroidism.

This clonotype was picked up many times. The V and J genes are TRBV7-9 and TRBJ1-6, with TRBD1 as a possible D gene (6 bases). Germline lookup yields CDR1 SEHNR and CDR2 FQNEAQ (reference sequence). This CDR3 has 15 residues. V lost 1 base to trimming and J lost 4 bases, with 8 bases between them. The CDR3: CASSLETGYNSPLHF. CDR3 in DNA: TGTGCCAGCAGCTTAGAGACAGGTTATAATTCACCCCTCCACTTT. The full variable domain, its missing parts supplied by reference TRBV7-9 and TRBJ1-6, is DTGVSQNPRHKITKRGQNVTFRCDPISEHNRLYWYRQTLGQGPEFLTYFQNEAQLEKSRLLSDRFSAERPKGSFSTLEIQRTEQGDSAMYLCASSLETGYNSPLHFGNGTRLTVT.

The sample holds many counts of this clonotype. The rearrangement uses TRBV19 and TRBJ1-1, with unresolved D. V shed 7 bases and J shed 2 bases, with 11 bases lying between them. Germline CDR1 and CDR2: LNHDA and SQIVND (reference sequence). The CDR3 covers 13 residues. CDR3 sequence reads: CASTLFRNTEAFF. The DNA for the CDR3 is TGTGCCAGTACTCTATTCCGTAACACTGAAGCTTTCTTT.

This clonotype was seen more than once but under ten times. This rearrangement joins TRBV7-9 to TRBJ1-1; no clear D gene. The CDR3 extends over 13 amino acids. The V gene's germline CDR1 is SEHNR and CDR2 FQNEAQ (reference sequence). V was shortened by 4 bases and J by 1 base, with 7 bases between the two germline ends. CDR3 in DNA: TGTGCCAGCAGCTCAATCAAGAACACTGAAGCTTTCTTT. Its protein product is CASSSIKNTEAFF.

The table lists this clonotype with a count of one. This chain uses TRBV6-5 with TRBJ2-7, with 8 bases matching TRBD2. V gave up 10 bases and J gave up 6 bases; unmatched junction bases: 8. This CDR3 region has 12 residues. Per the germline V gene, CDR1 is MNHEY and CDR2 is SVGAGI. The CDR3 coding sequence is TGTGCCACCTCCGGGAGGGCCGGCGAGCAGTACTTC. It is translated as CATSGRAGEQYF.

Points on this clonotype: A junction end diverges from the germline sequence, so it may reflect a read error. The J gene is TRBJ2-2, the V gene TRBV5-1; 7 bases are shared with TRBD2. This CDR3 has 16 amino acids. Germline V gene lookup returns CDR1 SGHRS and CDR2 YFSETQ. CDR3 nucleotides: TGTGCCAGCAGCTTAGGCCGCGGGGGGAACACCGGGGAGCTGTTTTTT. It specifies CASSLGRGGNTGELFF.

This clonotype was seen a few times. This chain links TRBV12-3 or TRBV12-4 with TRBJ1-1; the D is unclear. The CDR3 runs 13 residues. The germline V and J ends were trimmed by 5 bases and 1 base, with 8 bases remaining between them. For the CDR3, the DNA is TGTGCCAGCAGTCTTCACCCGAACACTGAAGCTTTCTTT. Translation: CASSLHPNTEAFF.

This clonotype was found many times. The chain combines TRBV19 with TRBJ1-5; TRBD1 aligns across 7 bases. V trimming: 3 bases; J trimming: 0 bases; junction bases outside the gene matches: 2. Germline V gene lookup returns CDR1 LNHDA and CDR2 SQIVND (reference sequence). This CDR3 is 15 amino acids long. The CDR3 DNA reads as TGTGCCAGTAGTATGACAGGGCATAGCAATCAGCCCCAGCATTTT. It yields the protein CASSMTGHSNQPQHF.

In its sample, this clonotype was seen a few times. The CDR3 region has the DNA TGCGCCAGTGGGGACCCATCACTCCAAGAGACCCAGTACTTC. Translated: CASGDPSLQETQYF. This chain joins TRBV5-1 and TRBJ2-5, with D perhaps being TRBD1 or TRBD2 (5 bases each). CDR3 length equals 14 residues. In germline, CDR1 is SGHRS, CDR2 YFSETQ. V dropped 8 bases and J dropped 1 base, with 15 bases sitting between them.

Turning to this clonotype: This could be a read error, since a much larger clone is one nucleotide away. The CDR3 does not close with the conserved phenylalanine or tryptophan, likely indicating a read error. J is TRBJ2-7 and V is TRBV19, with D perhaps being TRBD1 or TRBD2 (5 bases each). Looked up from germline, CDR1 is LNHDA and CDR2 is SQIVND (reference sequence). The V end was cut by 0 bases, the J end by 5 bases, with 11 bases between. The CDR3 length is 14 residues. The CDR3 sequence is CASSIDRWDHEQYS. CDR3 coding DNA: TGTGCCAGTAGTATAGATCGGTGGGACCACGAGCAGTACTCC.

The CDR3 nucleotides are TGTGCCAGCAGTGAAGGGCCGGCTGAAGTCGAGCAGTACTTC. Amino acid sequence: CASSEGPAEVEQYF. This rearrangement joins TRBV6-1 to TRBJ2-7; D is undetermined. Trimming removed 1 base at V and 6 bases at J, with 13 bases between. Germline CDR1 MNHNS, CDR2 SASEGT. The CDR3 has 14 amino acids.

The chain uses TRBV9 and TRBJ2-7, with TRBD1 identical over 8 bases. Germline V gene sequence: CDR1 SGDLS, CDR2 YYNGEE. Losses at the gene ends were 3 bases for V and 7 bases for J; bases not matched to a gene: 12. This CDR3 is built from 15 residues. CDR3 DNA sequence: TGTGCCAGCAGCGACTACCGACAGGGGAAAAGGGAGCAGTACTTC. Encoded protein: CASSDYRQGKREQYF.

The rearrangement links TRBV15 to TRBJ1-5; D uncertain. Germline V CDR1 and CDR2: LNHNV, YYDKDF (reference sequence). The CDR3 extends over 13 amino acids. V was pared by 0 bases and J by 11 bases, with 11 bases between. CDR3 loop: CATSRDQGETQHF. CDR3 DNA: TGTGCCACCAGCAGAGATCAAGGAGAGACCCAGCATTTT.

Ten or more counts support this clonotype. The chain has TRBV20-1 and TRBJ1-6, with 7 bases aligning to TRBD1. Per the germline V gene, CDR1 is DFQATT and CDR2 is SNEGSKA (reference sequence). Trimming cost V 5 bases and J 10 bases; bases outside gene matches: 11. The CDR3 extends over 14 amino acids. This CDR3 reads CSALRDSLGSPLHF. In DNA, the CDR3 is TGCAGTGCTCTCCGGGACAGCCTCGGATCACCCCTCCACTTT.

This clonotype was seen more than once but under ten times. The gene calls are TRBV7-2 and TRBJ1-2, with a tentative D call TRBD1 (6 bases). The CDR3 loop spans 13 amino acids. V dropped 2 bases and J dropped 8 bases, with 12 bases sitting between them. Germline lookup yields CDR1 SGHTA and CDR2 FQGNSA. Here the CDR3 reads CASSLPNREGYTF. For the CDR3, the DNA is TGTGCCAGCAGCTTACCTAACAGGGAGGGCTACACCTTC.

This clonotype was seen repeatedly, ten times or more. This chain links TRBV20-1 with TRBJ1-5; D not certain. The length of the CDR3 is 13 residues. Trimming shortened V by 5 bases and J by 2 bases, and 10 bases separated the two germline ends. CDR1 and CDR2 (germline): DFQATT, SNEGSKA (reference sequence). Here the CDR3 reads CSASLEGNQPQHF. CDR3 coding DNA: TGCAGTGCTTCCTTGGAAGGCAATCAGCCCCAGCATTTT.

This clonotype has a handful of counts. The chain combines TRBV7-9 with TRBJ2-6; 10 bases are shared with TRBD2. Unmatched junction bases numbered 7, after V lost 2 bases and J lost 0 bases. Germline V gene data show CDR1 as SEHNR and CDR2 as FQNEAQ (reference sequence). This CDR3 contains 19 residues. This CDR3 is CASSLFGLAGASGANVLTF. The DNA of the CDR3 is TGTGCCAGCAGCTTATTCGGGCTAGCGGGAGCCTCTGGGGCCAACGTCCTGACTTTC.

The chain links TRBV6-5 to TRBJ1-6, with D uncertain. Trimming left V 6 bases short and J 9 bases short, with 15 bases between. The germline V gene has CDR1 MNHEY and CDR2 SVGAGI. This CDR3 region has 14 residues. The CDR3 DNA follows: TGTGCCAGCAGGGGAAGCCTTCACCCTTCACCCCTCCACTTT. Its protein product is CASRGSLHPSPLHF.

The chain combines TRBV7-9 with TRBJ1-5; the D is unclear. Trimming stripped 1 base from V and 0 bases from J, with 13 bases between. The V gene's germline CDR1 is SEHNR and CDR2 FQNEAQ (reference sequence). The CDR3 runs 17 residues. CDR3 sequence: CASSLGGGPYSNQPQHF. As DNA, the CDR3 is TGTGCCAGCAGCTTAGGGGGAGGCCCTTATAGCAATCAGCCCCAGCATTTT.

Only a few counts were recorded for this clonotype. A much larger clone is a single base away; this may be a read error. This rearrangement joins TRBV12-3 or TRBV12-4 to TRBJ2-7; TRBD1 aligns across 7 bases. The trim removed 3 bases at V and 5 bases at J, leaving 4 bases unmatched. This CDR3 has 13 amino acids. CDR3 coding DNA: TGTGCCAGCAGTTTGACAGGGCCCGACGAGCAGTACTTC. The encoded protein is CASSLTGPDEQYF.

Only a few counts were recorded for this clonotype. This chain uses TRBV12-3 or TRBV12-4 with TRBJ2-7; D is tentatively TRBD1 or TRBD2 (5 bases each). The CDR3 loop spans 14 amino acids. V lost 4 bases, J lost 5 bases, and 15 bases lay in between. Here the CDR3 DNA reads TGTGCCAGCAGTTACCGCTCCCGGGGCGACGAGCAGTACTTC. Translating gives CASSYRSRGDEQYF.

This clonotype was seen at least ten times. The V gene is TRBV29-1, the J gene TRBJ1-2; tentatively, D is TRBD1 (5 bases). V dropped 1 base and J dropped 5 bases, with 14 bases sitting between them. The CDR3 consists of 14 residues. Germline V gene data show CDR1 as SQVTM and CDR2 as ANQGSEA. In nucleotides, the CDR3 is TGCAGCGTTGAAGGGGAAGGGGCAGGGTATGGCTACACCTTC. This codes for CSVEGEGAGYGYTF.

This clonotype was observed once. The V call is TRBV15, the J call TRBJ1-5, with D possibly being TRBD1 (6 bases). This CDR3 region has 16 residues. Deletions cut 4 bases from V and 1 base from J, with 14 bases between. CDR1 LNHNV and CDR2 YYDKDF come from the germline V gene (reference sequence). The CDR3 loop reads CATSTQGPLSNQPQHF. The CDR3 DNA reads TGTGCCACCAGCACACAGGGCCCCCTGAGCAATCAGCCCCAGCATTTT. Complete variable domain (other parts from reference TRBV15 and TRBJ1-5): DAMVIQNPRYQVTQFGKPVTLSCSQTLNHNVMYWYQQKSSQAPKLLFHYYDKDFNNEADTPDNFQSRRPNTSFCFLDIRSPGLGDTAMYLCATSTQGPLSNQPQHFGDGTRLSIL.

The CDR3 DNA follows: TGTGCCAGCAGCTCTTTTTTTCTCGTGGGCGAGCAGTACTTC. Translation: CASSSFFLVGEQYF. This chain uses TRBV7-2 with TRBJ2-7; D is unresolved. The CDR3 covers 14 residues. Per the germline V gene, CDR1 is SGHTA and CDR2 is FQGNSA. V was pared by 4 bases and J by 6 bases, with 16 bases between.

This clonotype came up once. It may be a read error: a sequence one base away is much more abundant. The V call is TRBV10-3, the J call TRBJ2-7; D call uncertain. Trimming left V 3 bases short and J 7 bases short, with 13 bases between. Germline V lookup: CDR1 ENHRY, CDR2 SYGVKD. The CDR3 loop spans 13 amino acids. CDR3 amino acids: CAISEAQGREQYF. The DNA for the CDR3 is TGTGCCATCAGTGAAGCGCAAGGACGGGAGCAGTACTTC.

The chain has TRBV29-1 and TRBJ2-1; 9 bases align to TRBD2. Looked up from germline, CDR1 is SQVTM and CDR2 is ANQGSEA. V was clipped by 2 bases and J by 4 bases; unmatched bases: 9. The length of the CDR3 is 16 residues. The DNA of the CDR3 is TGCAGCGTTGAAAGTTCGAGGGCGGGAGGGTACAATGAGCAGTTCTTC. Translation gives CSVESSRAGGYNEQFF.

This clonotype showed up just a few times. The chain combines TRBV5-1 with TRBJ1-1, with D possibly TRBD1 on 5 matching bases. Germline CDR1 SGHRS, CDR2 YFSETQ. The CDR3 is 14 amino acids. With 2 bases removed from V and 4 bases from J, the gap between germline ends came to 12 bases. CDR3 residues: CASSLQDPATEAFF. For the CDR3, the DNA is TGCGCCAGCAGCTTACAGGATCCCGCCACTGAAGCTTTCTTT.

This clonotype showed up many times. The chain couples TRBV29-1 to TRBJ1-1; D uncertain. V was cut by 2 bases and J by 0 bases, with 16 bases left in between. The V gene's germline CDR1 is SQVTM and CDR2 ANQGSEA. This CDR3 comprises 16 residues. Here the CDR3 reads CSVEPPWSPLNTEAFF. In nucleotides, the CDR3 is TGCAGCGTTGAACCCCCTTGGAGCCCCTTGAACACTGAAGCTTTCTTT.

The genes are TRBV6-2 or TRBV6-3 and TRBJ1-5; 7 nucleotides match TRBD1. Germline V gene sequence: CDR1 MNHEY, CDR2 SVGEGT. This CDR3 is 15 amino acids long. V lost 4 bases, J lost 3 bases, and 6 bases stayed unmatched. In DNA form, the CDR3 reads TGTGCCAGCAGTTCGCACAGGGGACTCAATCAGCCCCAGCATTTT. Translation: CASSSHRGLNQPQHF.

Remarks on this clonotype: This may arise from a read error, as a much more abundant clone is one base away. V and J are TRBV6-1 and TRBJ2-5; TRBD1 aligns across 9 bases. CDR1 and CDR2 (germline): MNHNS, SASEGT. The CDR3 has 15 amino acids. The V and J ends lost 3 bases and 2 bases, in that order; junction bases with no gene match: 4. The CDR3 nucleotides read TGTGCCAGCAGTGATATGACAGGGGGGCAAGAGACCCAGTACTTC. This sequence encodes CASSDMTGGQETQYF.

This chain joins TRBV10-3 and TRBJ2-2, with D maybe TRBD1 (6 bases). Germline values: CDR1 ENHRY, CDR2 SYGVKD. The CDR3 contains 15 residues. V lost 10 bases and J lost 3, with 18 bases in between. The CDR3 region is CATLPRGEYTGELFF. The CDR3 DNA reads TGTGCCACCCTTCCCAGGGGAGAGTACACCGGGGAGCTGTTTTTT.